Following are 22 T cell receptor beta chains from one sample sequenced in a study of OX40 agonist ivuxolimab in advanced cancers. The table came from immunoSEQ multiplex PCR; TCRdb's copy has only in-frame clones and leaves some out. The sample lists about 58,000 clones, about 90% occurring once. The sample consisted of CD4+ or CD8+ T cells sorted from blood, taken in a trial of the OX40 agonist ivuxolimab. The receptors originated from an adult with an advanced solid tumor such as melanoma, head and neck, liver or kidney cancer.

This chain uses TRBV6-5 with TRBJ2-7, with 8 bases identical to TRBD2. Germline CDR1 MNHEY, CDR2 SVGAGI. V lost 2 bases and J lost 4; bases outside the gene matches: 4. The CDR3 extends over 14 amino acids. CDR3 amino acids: CASSYNREGYEQYF. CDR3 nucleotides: TGTGCCAGCAGTTACAACCGGGAGGGATACGAGCAGTACTTC.

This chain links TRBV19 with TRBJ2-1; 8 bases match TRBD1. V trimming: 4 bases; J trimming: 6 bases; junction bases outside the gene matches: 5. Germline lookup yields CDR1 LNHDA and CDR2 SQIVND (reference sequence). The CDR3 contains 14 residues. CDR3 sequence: CASSRTGNSNEQFF. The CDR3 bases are TGTGCCAGTAGTAGGACAGGGAACAGCAATGAGCAGTTCTTC.

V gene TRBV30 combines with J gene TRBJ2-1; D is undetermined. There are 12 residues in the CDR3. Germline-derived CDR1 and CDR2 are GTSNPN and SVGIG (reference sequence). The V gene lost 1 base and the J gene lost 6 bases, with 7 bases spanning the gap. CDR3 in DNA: TGTGCCTGGAGTGGAGTCAGCAATGAGCAGTTCTTC. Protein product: CAWSGVSNEQFF. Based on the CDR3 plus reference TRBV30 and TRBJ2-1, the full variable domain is SQTIHQWPATLVQPVGSPLSLECTVEGTSNPNLYWYRQAAGRGLQLLFYSVGIGQISSEVPQNLSASRPQDRQFILSSKKLLLSDSGFYLCAWSGVSNEQFFGPGTRLTVL.

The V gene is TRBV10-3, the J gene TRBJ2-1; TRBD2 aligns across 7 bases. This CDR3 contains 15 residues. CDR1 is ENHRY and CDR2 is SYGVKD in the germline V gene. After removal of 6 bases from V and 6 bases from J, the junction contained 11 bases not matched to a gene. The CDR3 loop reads CAISPLREGPNEQFF. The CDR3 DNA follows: TGTGCCATCAGCCCGTTGAGGGAGGGCCCCAATGAGCAGTTCTTC.

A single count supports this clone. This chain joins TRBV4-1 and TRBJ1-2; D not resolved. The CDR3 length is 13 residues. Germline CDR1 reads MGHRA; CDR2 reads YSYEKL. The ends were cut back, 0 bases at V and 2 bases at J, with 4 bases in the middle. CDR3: CASSQENNYGYTF. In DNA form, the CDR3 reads TGCGCCAGCAGCCAAGAGAACAACTATGGCTACACCTTC.

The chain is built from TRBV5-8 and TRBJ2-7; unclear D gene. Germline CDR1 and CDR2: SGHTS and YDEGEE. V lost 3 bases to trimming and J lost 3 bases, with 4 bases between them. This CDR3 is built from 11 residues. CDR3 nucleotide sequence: TGTGCCAGCAGCTGGGGCTACGAGCAGTACTTC. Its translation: CASSWGYEQYF.

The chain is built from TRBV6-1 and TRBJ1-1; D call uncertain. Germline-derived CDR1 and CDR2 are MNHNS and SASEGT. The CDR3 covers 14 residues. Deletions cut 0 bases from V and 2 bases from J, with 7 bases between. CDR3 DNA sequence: TGTGCCAGCAGTGAAGCTACGACAAACACTGAAGCTTTCTTT. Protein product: CASSEATTNTEAFF.

CDR3 DNA sequence: TGTGCCAGCAGCCGAGGGACAGGCGACACATACGAGCAGTACTTC. The encoded protein is CASSRGTGDTYEQYF. The genes are TRBV14 and TRBJ2-7, with 8 bases fitting TRBD1. The length of the CDR3 is 15 residues. From germline, CDR1 is SGHDN and CDR2 FVKESK. V lost 4 bases and J lost 4; bases outside the gene matches: 9.

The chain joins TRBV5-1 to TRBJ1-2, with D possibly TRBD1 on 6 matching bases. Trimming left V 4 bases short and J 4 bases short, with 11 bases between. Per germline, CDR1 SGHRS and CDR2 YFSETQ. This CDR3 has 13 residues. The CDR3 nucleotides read TGCGCCAGCAGCCCCATGGACAGCTATGGCTACACCTTC. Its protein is CASSPMDSYGYTF.

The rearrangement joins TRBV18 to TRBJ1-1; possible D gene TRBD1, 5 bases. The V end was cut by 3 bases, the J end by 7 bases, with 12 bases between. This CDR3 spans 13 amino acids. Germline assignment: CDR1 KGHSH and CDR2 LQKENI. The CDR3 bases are TGTGCCAGCTCACCTACTAGACAGAATGAAGCTTTCTTT. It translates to CASSPTRQNEAFF.

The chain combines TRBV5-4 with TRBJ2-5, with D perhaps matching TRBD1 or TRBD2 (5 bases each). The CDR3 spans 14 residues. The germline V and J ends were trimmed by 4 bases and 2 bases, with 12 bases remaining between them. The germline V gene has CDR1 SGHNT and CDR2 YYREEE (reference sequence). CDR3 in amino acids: CASSGGRRQETQYF. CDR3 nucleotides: TGTGCCAGCAGCGGGGGACGTAGGCAAGAGACCCAGTACTTC.

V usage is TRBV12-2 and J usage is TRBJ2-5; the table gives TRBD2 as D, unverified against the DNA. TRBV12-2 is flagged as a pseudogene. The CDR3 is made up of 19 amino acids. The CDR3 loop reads CASRLVPSGRTVTQETQYF. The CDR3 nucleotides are TGTGCAAGTCGCTTGGTCCCTAGCGGGAGGACGGTTACCCAAGAGACCCAGTACTTC.

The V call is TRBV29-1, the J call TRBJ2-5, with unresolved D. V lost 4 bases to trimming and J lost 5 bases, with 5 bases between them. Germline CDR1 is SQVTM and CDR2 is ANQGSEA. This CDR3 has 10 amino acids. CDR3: CSVGMETQYF. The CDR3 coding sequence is TGCAGCGTTGGGATGGAGACCCAGTACTTC. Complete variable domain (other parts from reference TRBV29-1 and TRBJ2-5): SAVISQKPSRDICQRGTSLTIQCQVDSQVTMMFWYRQQPGQSLTLIATANQGSEATYESGFVIDKFPISRPNLTFSTLTVSNMSPEDSSIYLCSVGMETQYFGPGTRLLVL.

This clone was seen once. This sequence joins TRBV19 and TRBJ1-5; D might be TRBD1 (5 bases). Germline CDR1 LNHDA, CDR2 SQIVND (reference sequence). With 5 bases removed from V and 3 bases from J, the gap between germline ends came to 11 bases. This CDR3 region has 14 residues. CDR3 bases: TGTGCCAGTAGTGTGGGACCGTTCAATCAGCCCCAGCATTTT. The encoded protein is CASSVGPFNQPQHF. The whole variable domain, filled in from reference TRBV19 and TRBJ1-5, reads DGGITQSPKYLFRKEGQNVTLSCEQNLNHDAMYWYRQDPGQGLRLIYYSQIVNDFQKGDIAEGYSVSREKKESFPLTVTSAQKNPTAFYLCASSVGPFNQPQHFGDGTRLSIL.

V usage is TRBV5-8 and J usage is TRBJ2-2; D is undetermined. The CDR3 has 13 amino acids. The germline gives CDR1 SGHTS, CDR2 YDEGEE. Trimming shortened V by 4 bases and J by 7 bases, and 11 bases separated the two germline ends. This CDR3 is CASSLRVGGELFF. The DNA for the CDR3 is TGTGCCAGCAGCCTTCGGGTCGGCGGGGAGCTGTTTTTT. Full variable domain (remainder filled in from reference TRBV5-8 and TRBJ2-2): EAGVTQSPTHLIKTRGQQATLRCSPISGHTSVYWYQQALGLGLQFLLWYDEGEERNRGNFPPRFSGRQFPNYSSELNVNALELEDSALYLCASSLRVGGELFFGEGSRLTVL.

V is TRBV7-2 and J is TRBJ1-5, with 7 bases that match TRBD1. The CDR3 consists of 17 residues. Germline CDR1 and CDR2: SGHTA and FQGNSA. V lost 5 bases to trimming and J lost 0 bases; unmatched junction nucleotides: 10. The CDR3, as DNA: TGTGCCAGCAGCAAGCCGGGACAGTCTTATAGCAATCAGCCCCAGCATTTT. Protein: CASSKPGQSYSNQPQHF.

This chain's CDR3 is CASTPTYNQETQYF. CDR3 sequence (DNA): TGTGCCAGCACCCCAACCTACAACCAAGAGACCCAGTACTTC. V gene TRBV6-6 combines with J gene TRBJ2-5; unclear D gene. Trimming shortened V by 7 bases and J by 0 bases, and 12 bases separated the two germline ends. The CDR3 is made up of 14 amino acids. Germline V gene lookup returns CDR1 MNHNY and CDR2 SVGAGI (reference sequence).

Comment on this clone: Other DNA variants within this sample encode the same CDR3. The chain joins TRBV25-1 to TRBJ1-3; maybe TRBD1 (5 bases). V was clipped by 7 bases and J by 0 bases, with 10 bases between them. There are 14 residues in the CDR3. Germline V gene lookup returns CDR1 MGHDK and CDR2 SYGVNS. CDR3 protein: CASTQANSGNTIYF. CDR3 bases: TGTGCCAGCACACAGGCCAACTCTGGAAACACCATATATTTT. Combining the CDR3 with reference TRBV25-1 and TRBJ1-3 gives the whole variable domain EADIYQTPRYLVIGTGKKITLECSQTMGHDKMYWYQQDPGMELHLIHYSYGVNSTEKGDLSSESTVSRIRTEHFPLTLESARPSHTSQYLCASTQANSGNTIYFGEGSWLTVV.

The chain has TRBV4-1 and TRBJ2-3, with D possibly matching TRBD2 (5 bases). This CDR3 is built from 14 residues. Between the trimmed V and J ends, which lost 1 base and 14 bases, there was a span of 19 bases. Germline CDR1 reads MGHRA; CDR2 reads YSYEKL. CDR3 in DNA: TGCGCCAGCAGCCAAGGATCCCAGCGGTCTGTCGTGTATTTT. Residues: CASSQGSQRSVVYF.

The DNA of the CDR3 is TGTGCCAGCGTGGGGAGCTCCTACGAGCAGTACTTC. The encoded protein is CASVGSSYEQYF. J is TRBJ2-7 and V is TRBV6-6; the D gene is possibly TRBD2 (5 bases). The CDR3 is 12 amino acids. Trimming took 8 bases from V and 0 from J, leaving 8 bases between them. From germline, CDR1 is MNHNY and CDR2 SVGAGI (reference sequence).

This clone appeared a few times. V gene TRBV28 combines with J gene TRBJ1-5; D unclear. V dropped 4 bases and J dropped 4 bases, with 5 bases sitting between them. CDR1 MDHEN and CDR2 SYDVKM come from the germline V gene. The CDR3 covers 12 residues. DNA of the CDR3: TGTGCCAGCAGTTGGGGTAATCAGCCCCAGCATTTT. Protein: CASSWGNQPQHF.

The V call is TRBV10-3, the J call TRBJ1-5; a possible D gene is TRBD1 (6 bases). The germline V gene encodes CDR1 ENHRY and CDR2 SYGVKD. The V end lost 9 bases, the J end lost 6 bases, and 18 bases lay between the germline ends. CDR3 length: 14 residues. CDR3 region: CAIGGGGMFQPQHF. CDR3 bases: TGTGCCATTGGGGGAGGGGGGATGTTTCAGCCCCAGCATTTT.